The 4 T cell receptor beta chains reported below all come from one sample, sequenced in a study of T cell responses to AZD1222 COVID-19 vaccine. The assay was immunoSEQ multiplex PCR, and TCRdb's table has in-frame clones only and misses some. The table has about 130,000 clones, 88% seen once. The material was peripheral blood, obtained on day 0 of AZD1222 vaccination. Every receptor here comes from an adult in good health.

The rearrangement links TRBV6-2 or TRBV6-3 to TRBJ2-5; 10 nucleotides match TRBD2. Germline CDR1 MNHEY, CDR2 SVGEGT. The CDR3 length is 15 residues. V shed 4 bases and J 2 bases; nucleotides not matched to a gene: 4. The chain's CDR3 is CASSSRTSGQETQYF. In nucleotides, the CDR3 is TGTGCCAGCAGTTCCAGGACTAGCGGACAAGAGACCCAGTACTTC.

The genes are TRBV2 and TRBJ2-1; 10 bases map to TRBD2. After removal of 4 bases from V and 5 bases from J, the junction contained 5 bases not matched to a gene. In germline, CDR1 is SNHLY, CDR2 FYNNEI. The CDR3 extends over 15 amino acids. DNA of the CDR3: TGTGCCAGCAGTGTAGGGACTAGCGTCCACAATGAGCAGTTCTTC. This encodes CASSVGTSVHNEQFF.

The DNA for the CDR3 is TGTGCCAGCAGTTACTGGAGTCAAGAGACCCAGTACTTC. It translates to CASSYWSQETQYF. The chain has TRBV6-2 or TRBV6-3 and TRBJ2-5; D is ambiguous. The CDR3 runs to 13 residues. V lost 1 base and J 2 bases, leaving 5 bases between the germline ends. CDR1 MNHEY and CDR2 SVGEGT come from the germline V gene.

The chain recombines TRBV29-1 with TRBJ1-1, with TRBD1 matching 7 bases. The junction had 5 bases not matched to a gene; V was cut back by 4 bases and J by 0 bases. Germline values: CDR1 SQVTM, CDR2 ANQGSEA. The CDR3 contains 14 residues. The CDR3 loop reads CSVGPDRVNTEAFF. The CDR3 nucleotides read TGCAGCGTTGGCCCCGACAGGGTGAACACTGAAGCTTTCTTT.